This TCR beta chain was observed in a study of blood T cell repertoires in COVID-19 (dated by TCRdb to about 2020). Background on the whole study: The collaborator samples originated in the United States, Italy and Spain and spanned the acute and convalescent phases of COVID-19. Deeply sampled blood TCRbeta repertoires from subjects exposed to, actively infected with, or recovered from COVID-19 were included in the dataset. Samples came from the ongoing ImmuneRACE study (first 160 participants) plus 1,254 subjects from 6 global collaborators. Where available, HLA class I and class II types were taken from metadata supplied by the sample provider and were not determined by assay-based typing. The repertoires were released in a freely available public database meant as a resource for research on the immune response to SARS-CoV-2. The sample metadata nearly always contained a de-identified subject ID, COVID-19 status, age in years and sex. The material from the prospective study consisted of cDNA or gDNA derived from T cells, B-cell-depleted T cells, or PBMCs.

Summary of the overall study and its limitations: How much clinical and demographic metadata was included differed by source and by participant, and the metadata was provided uncurated.

A distance of 13 bases separates the germline ends of V and J, which lose 4 bases and 2 bases respectively. The CDR3 starts with the cysteine, ends with the phenylalanine, and has 15 residues. Solely the CDR3 DNA is kept, with 45 bases framed from the first base. The germline V gene yields SGHRS for CDR1 and YFSETQ for CDR2. Whole blood was collected in K2EDTA tubes by collaborating institutions according to the institutions' own protocols. For TCRbeta analysis, collaborator samples were shipped as frozen whole blood, as isolated PBMCs, or as DNA extracted from either sample type. A note on this clone: Its antigen is currently not known. The record has no base qualities; no much larger clone is one base away.

TCRbeta CDR3 regions were amplified from genomic DNA using the immunoSEQ Assay, a bias-controlled multiplex PCR. For the original study's pipeline: Within the assay, amplification of reference gene primers was used to estimate how many nucleated cells each sample contained. Sequence reads were collapsed and filtered to measure the absolute abundance of every unique TCRbeta CDR3 rearrangement. For each sample, productive Simpson clonality was calculated as the square root of Simpson's diversity index across productive rearrangements. The clones in this table, taken by TCRdb from immuneACCESS, are in-frame only. Not every clone is retained; where verified, under half of the shortfall comes from an unresolved V gene, and the cause of the rest is unknown. V and J calls and clone size are those listed in that table; D and trimming were worked out from the DNA. Across this sample there are about 33,000 clones, with around 88% seen only once. The leading ten clones occupy approximately 6.8% of the sample.

The chain is made from TRBV5-1 and TRBJ1-5; TRBD1 is perhaps the D gene, given 5 matching bases. The TCR comes from a human donor in a cohort sampled during active COVID-19. Sample: peripheral blood. The CDR3 here reads CASSPWAGRNQPQHF. The nucleotide sequence is TGCGCCAGCAGCCCCTGGGCGGGACGCAATCAGCCCCAGCATTTT.